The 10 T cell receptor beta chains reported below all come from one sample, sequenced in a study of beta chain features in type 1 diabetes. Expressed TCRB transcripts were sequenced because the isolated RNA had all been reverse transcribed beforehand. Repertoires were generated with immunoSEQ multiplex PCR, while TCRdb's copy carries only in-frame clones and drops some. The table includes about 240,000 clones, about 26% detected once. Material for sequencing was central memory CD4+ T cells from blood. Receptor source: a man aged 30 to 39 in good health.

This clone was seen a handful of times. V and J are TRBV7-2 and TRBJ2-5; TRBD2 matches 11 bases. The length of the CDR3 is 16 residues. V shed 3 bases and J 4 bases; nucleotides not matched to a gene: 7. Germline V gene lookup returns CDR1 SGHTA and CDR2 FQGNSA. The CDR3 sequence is CASSFTSGGPGETQYF. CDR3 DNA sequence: TGTGCCAGCAGCTTTACTAGCGGGGGTCCGGGAGAGACCCAGTACTTC.

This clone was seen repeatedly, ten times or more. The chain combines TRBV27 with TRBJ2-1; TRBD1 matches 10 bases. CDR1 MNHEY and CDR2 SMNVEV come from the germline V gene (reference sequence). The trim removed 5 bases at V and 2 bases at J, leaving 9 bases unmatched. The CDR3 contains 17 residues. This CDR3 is CASSPPAGTGAYNEQFF. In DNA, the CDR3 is TGTGCCAGCAGTCCCCCAGCCGGGACAGGGGCCTACAATGAGCAGTTCTTC.

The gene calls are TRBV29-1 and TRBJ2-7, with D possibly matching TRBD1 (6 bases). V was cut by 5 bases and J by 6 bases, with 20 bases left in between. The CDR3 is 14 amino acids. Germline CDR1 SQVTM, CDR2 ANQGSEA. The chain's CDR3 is CSVIRPGQLGEQYF. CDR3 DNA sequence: TGCAGCGTTATCAGACCGGGACAACTGGGCGAGCAGTACTTC.

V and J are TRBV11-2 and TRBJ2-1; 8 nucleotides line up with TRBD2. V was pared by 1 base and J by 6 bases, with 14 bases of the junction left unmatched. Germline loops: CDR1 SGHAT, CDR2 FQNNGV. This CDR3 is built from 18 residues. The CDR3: CASSLVPPREGRLNEQFF. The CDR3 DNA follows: TGTGCCAGCAGCTTAGTACCGCCCCGGGAGGGTCGCCTCAATGAGCAGTTCTTC.

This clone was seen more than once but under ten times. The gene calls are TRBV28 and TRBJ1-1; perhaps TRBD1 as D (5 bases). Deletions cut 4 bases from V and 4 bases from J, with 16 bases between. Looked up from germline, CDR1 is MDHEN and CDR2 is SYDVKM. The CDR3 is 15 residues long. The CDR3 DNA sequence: TGTGCCAGCAGTTCCCCCTCACCCGGGGGCACTGAAGCTTTCTTT. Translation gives CASSSPSPGGTEAFF.

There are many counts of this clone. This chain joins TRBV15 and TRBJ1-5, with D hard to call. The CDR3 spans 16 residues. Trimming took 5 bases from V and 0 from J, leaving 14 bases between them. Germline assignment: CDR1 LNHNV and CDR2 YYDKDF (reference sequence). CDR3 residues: CATSPRRQVSNQPQHF. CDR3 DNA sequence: TGTGCCACCAGCCCCCGACGGCAGGTTAGCAATCAGCCCCAGCATTTT.

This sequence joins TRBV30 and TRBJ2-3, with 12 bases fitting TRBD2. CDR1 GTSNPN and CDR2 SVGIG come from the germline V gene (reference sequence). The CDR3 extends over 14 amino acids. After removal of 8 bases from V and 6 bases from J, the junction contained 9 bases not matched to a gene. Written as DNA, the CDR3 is TGTGCCCGTTCCCTAGCGGGAGGGCCGGATACGCAGTATTTT. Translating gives CARSLAGGPDTQYF. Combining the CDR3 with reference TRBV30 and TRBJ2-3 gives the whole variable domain SQTIHQWPATLVQPVGSPLSLECTVEGTSNPNLYWYRQAAGRGLQLLFYSVGIGQISSEVPQNLSASRPQDRQFILSSKKLLLSDSGFYLCARSLAGGPDTQYFGPGTRLTVL.

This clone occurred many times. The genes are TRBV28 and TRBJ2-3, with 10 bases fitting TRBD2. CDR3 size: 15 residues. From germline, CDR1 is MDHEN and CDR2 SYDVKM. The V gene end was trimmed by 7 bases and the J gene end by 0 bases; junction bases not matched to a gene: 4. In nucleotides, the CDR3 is TGTGCCAGCATCTTAGCGGGAGGAAGCACAGATACGCAGTATTTT. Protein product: CASILAGGSTDTQYF. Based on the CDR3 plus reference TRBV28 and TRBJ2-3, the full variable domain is DVKVTQSSRYLVKRTGEKVFLECVQDMDHENMFWYRQDPGLGLRLIYFSYDVKMKEKGDIPEGYSVSREKKERFSLILESASTNQTSMYLCASILAGGSTDTQYFGPGTRLTVL.

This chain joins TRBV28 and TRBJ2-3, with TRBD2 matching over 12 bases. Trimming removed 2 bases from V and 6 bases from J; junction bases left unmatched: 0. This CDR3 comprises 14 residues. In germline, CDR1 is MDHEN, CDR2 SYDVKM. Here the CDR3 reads CASSLLAGGDTQYF. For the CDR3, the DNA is TGTGCCAGCAGTTTACTAGCGGGAGGGGATACGCAGTATTTT. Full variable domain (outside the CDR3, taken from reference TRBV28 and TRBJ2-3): DVKVTQSSRYLVKRTGEKVFLECVQDMDHENMFWYRQDPGLGLRLIYFSYDVKMKEKGDIPEGYSVSREKKERFSLILESASTNQTSMYLCASSLLAGGDTQYFGPGTRLTVL.

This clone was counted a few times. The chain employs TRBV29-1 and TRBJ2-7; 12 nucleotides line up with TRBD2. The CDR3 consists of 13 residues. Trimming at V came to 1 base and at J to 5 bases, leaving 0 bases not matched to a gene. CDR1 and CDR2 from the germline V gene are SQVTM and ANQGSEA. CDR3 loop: CSVEGTSGDEQYF. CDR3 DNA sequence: TGCAGCGTTGAAGGGACTAGCGGGGACGAGCAGTACTTC.